The 18 T cell receptor beta chains below come from one sample, sequenced in a study of blood T cell repertoires in COVID-19. The repertoire was sequenced with immunoSEQ multiplex PCR; TCRdb's copy has only in-frame clones and lacks some. Of roughly 280,000 clones in the sample, approximately 83% were seen once. The sequenced sample was peripheral blood. The source of these receptors is a woman aged 70 to 79 with acute or convalescent COVID-19.

This chain connects TRBV2 to TRBJ2-5, with TRBD2 matching 12 bases. The CDR3 runs to 15 residues. The germline CDR1 and CDR2 sequences are SNHLY and FYNNEI. V lost 6 bases and J lost 7; bases outside the gene matches: 9. The CDR3: CASRATSGGPTTQYF. CDR3 nucleotides: TGTGCCAGCAGGGCTACTAGCGGGGGGCCGACGACCCAGTACTTC.

The rearrangement links TRBV5-1 to TRBJ2-5; D gene uncertain. Per the germline V gene, CDR1 is SGHRS and CDR2 is YFSETQ. The CDR3 contains 12 residues. The germline V and J ends were trimmed by 0 bases and 3 bases, with 3 bases remaining between them. CDR3 DNA sequence: TGCGCCAGCAGCTTGGCCGAAGAGACCCAGTACTTC. As protein: CASSLAEETQYF. Full variable domain (outside the CDR3, taken from reference TRBV5-1 and TRBJ2-5): KAGVTQTPRYLIKTRGQQVTLSCSPISGHRSVSWYQQTPGQGLQFLFEYFSETQRNKGNFPGRFSGRQFSNSRSEMNVSTLELGDSALYLCASSLAEETQYFGPGTRLLVL.

The V call is TRBV9, the J call TRBJ1-1; D remains ambiguous. The V and J ends lost 2 bases and 7 bases respectively, with 12 bases between them. The CDR3 has 13 residues. Germline V lookup: CDR1 SGDLS, CDR2 YYNGEE. This chain's CDR3 is CASSVGSNLEAFF. CDR3 nucleotide sequence: TGTGCCAGCAGCGTCGGGAGTAATCTTGAAGCTTTCTTT. Full variable domain (missing parts from reference TRBV9 and TRBJ1-1): DSGVTQTPKHLITATGQRVTLRCSPRSGDLSVYWYQQSLDQGLQFLIQYYNGEERAKGNILERFSAQQFPDLHSELNLSSLELGDSALYFCASSVGSNLEAFFGQGTRLTVV.

V is TRBV7-9 and J is TRBJ1-1; D possibly corresponds to TRBD1 (5 bases). CDR1 and CDR2 from the germline V gene are SEHNR and FQNEAQ (reference sequence). The V and J ends lost 3 bases and 7 bases respectively, with 15 bases between them. The CDR3 sequence is 14 residues long. The CDR3 loop is CASSFGRDDGEAFF. CDR3 DNA sequence: TGTGCCAGCAGCTTCGGCAGGGATGATGGTGAAGCTTTCTTT.

This sequence joins TRBV28 and TRBJ1-2; 7 bases match TRBD1. The V gene end was trimmed by 5 bases and the J gene end by 2 bases; junction bases not matched to a gene: 5. The CDR3 is 14 amino acids. Germline values: CDR1 MDHEN, CDR2 SYDVKM. The CDR3 sequence is CASSLTTGNYGYTF. CDR3 coding DNA: TGTGCCAGCAGTCTAACGACAGGGAACTATGGCTACACCTTC.

The V and J genes are TRBV3-1 (or the pseudogene TRBV3-2) and TRBJ1-1; D may be TRBD1 (5 bases). Germline-derived CDR1 and CDR2 are LGHDT and YNNKEL (reference sequence). Between the trimmed V and J ends, which lost 3 bases and 6 bases, there was a span of 14 bases. The CDR3 contains 14 residues. The CDR3 DNA reads as TGTGCCAGCAGCCAGATGGGGGGGATGGCTGAAGCTTTCTTT. Protein sequence: CASSQMGGMAEAFF.

V usage is TRBV5-1 and J usage is TRBJ1-1; D is possibly TRBD1 (5 bases). The CDR3 runs 15 residues. Germline V gives CDR1 SGHRS, CDR2 YFSETQ. V lost 3 bases, J lost 1 base, and 13 bases lay in between. The CDR3 spells CASSSLAGSNTEAFF. CDR3 DNA sequence: TGCGCCAGCAGCTCTCTGGCAGGGTCGAACACTGAAGCTTTCTTT.

V usage is TRBV4-1 and J usage is TRBJ1-4; 8 positions agree with TRBD1. The J segment lost 5 bases and the V segment lost 6 bases, leaving 8 bases of the junction unmatched. Per the germline V gene, CDR1 is MGHRA and CDR2 is YSYEKL. CDR3 length: 15 residues. CDR3 DNA: TGCGCCAGCAGACCTTGGACAGGGAAAAATGAAAAACTGTTTTTT. Residues: CASRPWTGKNEKLFF.

The chain recombines TRBV6-5 with TRBJ1-3; 7 positions match TRBD1. There are 14 residues in the CDR3. CDR1 is MNHEY and CDR2 is SVGAGI in the germline V gene. Trimming took 2 bases from V and 4 from J; bases not matched to a gene: 2. Here the CDR3 reads CASSYRDRGNTIYF. In DNA form, the CDR3 reads TGTGCCAGCAGTTACCGGGACAGAGGAAACACCATATATTTT.

This chain links TRBV5-5 with TRBJ2-1; 10 nucleotides line up with TRBD2. The CDR3 runs to 15 residues. V was clipped by 1 base and J by 3 bases; unmatched bases: 1. Germline CDR1 is SGHKS and CDR2 is YYEKEE (reference sequence). The CDR3 protein is CASSLLAGVYNEQFF. CDR3 DNA sequence: TGTGCCAGCAGCTTGCTAGCGGGGGTCTACAATGAGCAGTTCTTC.

This chain links TRBV14 with TRBJ1-1; D might be TRBD1 (5 bases). The germline V and J ends were trimmed by 7 bases and 3 bases, with 18 bases remaining between them. This CDR3 contains 15 residues. Germline lookup yields CDR1 SGHDN and CDR2 FVKESK. The CDR3 DNA reads TGTGCCAGCAACCTTGGGGGAGGACGGCACACTGAAGCTTTCTTT. It specifies CASNLGGGRHTEAFF. The full variable domain, its missing parts supplied by reference TRBV14 and TRBJ1-1, is EAGVTQFPSHSVIEKGQTVTLRCDPISGHDNLYWYRRVMGKEIKFLLHFVKESKQDESGMPNNRFLAERTGGTYSTLKVQPAELEDSGVYFCASNLGGGRHTEAFFGQGTRLTVV.

The rearrangement joins TRBV19 to TRBJ1-5; D is ambiguous. Germline V gives CDR1 LNHDA, CDR2 SQIVND (reference sequence). The CDR3 spans 15 residues. Trimming pared 5 bases from V and 2 bases from J, leaving 13 bases between. In DNA form, the CDR3 reads TGTGCCAGTAGTCCGGCCGGAGTAGGCAATCAGCCCCAGCATTTT. Its translation is CASSPAGVGNQPQHF.

V gene TRBV4-1 combines with J gene TRBJ2-1; D is ambiguous. The V gene lost 8 bases and the J gene lost 0 bases, with 8 bases spanning the gap. The CDR3 covers 13 residues. The V gene's germline CDR1 is MGHRA and CDR2 YSYEKL. CDR3 in DNA: TGCGCCAGCGGGCTTGTCTCCTACAATGAGCAGTTCTTC. This translates into CASGLVSYNEQFF.

This clone was detected once. The V call is TRBV6-1, the J call TRBJ2-1; D unresolved. The germline V and J ends were trimmed by 3 bases and 4 bases, with 10 bases remaining between them. This CDR3 spans 14 amino acids. Germline CDR1 is MNHNS and CDR2 is SASEGT. Here the CDR3 reads CASSDNNGYNEQFF. As DNA, the CDR3 is TGTGCCAGCAGTGACAACAACGGGTACAATGAGCAGTTCTTC.

The V and J genes are TRBV11-3 and TRBJ1-1; D ambiguous. V lost 5 bases, J lost 0 bases, and 10 bases lay in between. The germline gives CDR1 SGHNT, CDR2 YENEEA. The CDR3 spans 14 residues. CDR3 in DNA: TGTGCCAGCAGCCTCAACAGCTTGAACACTGAAGCTTTCTTT. Translated, it gives CASSLNSLNTEAFF.

This clone appeared once. The chain employs TRBV5-5 and TRBJ2-3, with 11 bases matching TRBD2. V dropped 0 bases and J dropped 4; count of bases not matched to a gene: 1. This CDR3 is built from 15 residues. The germline V gene encodes CDR1 SGHKS and CDR2 YYEKEE (reference sequence). As DNA, the CDR3 is TGTGCCAGCAGCTTGGCTAGCGGGGGGTCAGATACGCAGTATTTT. It encodes CASSLASGGSDTQYF.

This CDR3 reads CASSQTTGPDQPQHF. CDR3 nucleotides: TGTGCCAGCAGCCAAACGACAGGTCCAGATCAGCCCCAGCATTTT. The chain uses TRBV3-1 (or the pseudogene TRBV3-2) and TRBJ1-5, with D possibly TRBD1 on 6 matching bases. This CDR3 contains 15 residues. Trimming shortened V by 2 bases and J by 5 bases, and 13 bases separated the two germline ends. Germline values: CDR1 LGHDT, CDR2 YNNKEL (reference sequence).

The rearrangement links TRBV3-1 (or the pseudogene TRBV3-2) to TRBJ1-2; no clear D gene. This CDR3 spans 14 amino acids. Germline V gene data show CDR1 as LGHDT and CDR2 as YNNKEL (reference sequence). V dropped 1 base and J dropped 8 bases, with 14 bases sitting between them. The CDR3 loop is CASSQGYEAGGYTF. The CDR3 nucleotides read TGTGCCAGCAGCCAAGGTTATGAAGCAGGCGGCTACACCTTC.